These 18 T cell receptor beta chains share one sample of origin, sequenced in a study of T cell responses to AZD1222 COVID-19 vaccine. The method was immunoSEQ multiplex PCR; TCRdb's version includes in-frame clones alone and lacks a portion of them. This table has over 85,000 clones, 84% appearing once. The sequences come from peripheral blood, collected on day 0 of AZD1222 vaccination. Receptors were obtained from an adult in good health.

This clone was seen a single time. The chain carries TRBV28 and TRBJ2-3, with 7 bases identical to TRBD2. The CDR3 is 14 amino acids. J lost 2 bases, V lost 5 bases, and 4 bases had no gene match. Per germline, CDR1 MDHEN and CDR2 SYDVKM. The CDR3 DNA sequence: TGTGCCAGCAGTCCGGGACTACTCACAGATACGCAGTATTTT. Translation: CASSPGLLTDTQYF.

CDR3 amino acids: CASSFSGTEAFF. The CDR3 DNA reads TGCGCCAGCAGCTTCAGTGGCACTGAAGCTTTCTTT. The V gene is TRBV5-1, the J gene TRBJ1-1; unclear D gene. Trimming stripped 2 bases from V and 4 bases from J, with 6 bases between. The V gene's germline CDR1 is SGHRS and CDR2 YFSETQ. CDR3 size: 12 residues.

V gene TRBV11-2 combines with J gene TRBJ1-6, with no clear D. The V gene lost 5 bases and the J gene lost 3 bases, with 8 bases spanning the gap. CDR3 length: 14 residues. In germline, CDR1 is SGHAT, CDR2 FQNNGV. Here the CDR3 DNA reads TGTGCCAGCAGCAACCCGGGCTATAATTCACCCCTCCACTTT. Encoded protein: CASSNPGYNSPLHF.

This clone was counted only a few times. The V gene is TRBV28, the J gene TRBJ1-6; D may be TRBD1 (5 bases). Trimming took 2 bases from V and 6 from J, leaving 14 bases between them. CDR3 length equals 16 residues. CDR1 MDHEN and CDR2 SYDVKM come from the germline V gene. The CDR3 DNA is TGTGCCAGCAGTTTACGGGGCAGGTCCGGTAATTCACCCCTCCACTTT. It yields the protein CASSLRGRSGNSPLHF.

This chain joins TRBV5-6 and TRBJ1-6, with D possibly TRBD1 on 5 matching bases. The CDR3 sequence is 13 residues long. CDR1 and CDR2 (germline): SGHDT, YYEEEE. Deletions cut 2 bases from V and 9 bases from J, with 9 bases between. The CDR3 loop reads CASSFGGFSPLHF. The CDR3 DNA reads TGTGCCAGCAGCTTTGGGGGGTTTTCACCCCTCCACTTT.

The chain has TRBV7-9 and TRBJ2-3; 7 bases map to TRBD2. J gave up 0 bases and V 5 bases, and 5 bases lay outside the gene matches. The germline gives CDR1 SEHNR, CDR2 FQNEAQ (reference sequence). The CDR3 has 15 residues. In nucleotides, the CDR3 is TGTGCCAGCAGCATCTCTAGCGGTAGCACAGATACGCAGTATTTT. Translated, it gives CASSISSGSTDTQYF.

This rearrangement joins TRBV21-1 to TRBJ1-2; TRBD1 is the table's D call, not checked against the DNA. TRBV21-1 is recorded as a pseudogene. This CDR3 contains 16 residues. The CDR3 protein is CASSKVFQAGLYGYTF. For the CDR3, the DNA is TGTGCCAGCAGCAAAGTCTTCCAGGCAGGGCTTTATGGCTACACCTTC.

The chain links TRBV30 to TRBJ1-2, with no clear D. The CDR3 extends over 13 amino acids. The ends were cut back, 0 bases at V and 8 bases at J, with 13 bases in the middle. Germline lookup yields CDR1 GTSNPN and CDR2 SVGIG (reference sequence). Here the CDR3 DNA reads TGTGCCTGGAGTGTGGGAACATTTCGAGGCTACACCTTC. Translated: CAWSVGTFRGYTF.

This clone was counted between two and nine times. Here the CDR3 reads CASRDSGAQETQYF. CDR3 sequence (DNA): TGTGCCAGCCGGGACTCCGGGGCCCAAGAGACCCAGTACTTC. The genes are TRBV6-5 and TRBJ2-5; TRBD2 is a possible D gene (6 bases). The germline V and J ends were trimmed by 8 bases and 1 base, with 14 bases remaining between them. The germline gives CDR1 MNHEY, CDR2 SVGAGI. The CDR3 contains 14 residues.

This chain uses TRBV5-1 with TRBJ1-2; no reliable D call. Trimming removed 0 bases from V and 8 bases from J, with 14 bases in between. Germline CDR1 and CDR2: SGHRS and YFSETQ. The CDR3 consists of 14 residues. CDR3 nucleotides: TGCGCCAGCAGCTTGGGGGCTGAAGGTTGGGGCTACACCTTC. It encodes CASSLGAEGWGYTF.

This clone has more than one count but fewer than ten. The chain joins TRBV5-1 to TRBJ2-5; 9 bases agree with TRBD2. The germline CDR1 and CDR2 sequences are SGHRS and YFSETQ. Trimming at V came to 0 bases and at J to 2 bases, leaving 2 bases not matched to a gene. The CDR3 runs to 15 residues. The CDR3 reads CASSLEAGGQETQYF. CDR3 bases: TGCGCCAGCAGCTTGGAAGCGGGAGGTCAAGAGACCCAGTACTTC.

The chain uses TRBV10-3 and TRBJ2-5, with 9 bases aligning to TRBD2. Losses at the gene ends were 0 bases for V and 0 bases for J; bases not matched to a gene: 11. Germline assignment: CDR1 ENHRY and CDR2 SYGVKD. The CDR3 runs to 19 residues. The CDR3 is CAISESTASGDLYQETQYF. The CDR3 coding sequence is TGTGCCATCAGTGAGTCGACGGCTAGCGGGGACTTGTACCAAGAGACCCAGTACTTC.

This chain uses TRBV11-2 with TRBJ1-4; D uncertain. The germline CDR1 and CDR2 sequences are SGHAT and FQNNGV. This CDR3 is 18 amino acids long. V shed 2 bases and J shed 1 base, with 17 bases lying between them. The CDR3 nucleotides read TGTGCCAGCAGCTTAAACCTCCCCGTGGGAGGAACTAATGAAAAACTGTTTTTT. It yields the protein CASSLNLPVGGTNEKLFF.

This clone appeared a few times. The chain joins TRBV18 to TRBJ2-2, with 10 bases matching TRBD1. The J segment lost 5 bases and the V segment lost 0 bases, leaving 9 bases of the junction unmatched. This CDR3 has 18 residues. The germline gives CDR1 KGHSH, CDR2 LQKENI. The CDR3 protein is CASSPPLHGQGGTGELFF. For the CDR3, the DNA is TGTGCCAGCTCACCACCGCTTCATGGACAGGGGGGAACCGGGGAGCTGTTTTTT.

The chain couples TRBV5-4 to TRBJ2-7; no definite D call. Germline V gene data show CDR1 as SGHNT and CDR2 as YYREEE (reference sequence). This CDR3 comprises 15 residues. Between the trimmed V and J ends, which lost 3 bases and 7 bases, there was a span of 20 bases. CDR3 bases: TGTGCCAGCAGCTCACTATCAGCCCGCGTTCCAGAGCAGTACTTC. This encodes CASSSLSARVPEQYF.

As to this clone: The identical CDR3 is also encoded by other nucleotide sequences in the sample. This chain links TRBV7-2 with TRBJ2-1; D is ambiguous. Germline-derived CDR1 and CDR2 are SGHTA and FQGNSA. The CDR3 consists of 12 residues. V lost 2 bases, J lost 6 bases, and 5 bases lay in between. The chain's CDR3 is CASSLRGNEQFF. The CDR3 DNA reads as TGTGCCAGCAGCTTACGCGGCAATGAGCAGTTCTTC.

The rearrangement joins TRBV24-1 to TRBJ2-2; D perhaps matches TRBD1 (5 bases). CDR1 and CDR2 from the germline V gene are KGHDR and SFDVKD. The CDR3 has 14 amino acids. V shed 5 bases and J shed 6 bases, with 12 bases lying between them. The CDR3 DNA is TGTGCCACCAGTGTAAGGGGTGGACCCGGGGAGCTGTTTTTT. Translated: CATSVRGGPGELFF.

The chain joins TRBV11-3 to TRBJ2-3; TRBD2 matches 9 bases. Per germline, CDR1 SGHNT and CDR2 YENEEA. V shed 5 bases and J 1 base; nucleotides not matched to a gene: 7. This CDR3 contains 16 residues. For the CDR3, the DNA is TGTGCCAGCAGCCTAGCGGGACCCGGCGGCACAGATACGCAGTATTTT. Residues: CASSLAGPGGTDTQYF. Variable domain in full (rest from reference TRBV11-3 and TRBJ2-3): EAGVVQSPRYKIIEKKQPVAFWCNPISGHNTLYWYLQNLGQGPELLIRYENEEAVDDSQLPKDRFSAERLKGVDSTLKIQPAELGDSAVYLCASSLAGPGGTDTQYFGPGTRLTVL.